The T cell receptor (beta chain) under discussion was sequenced for a study of blood T cell repertoires in COVID-19. Study at large: Specimens from acute and convalescent COVID-19 originated in the United States, Italy and Spain. From T cells, B-cell-depleted T cells, or PBMCs came the material, which was cDNA or gDNA.

V shed 6 bases, J shed 7 bases, and the junction held 3 bases outside the gene matches. CDR1 is SGHAT, CDR2 FQNNGV, per germline. The CDR3 length is 14 residues. Authors' processing steps: For nucleated cells, counts were estimated from reference gene primer amplification. This table comes from immunoSEQ multiplex PCR, and its TCRdb copy is limited to in-frame clones, with some not included. The DNA gave D and trimming, while V, J and clone size come from that table. The sample yields fewer than 150,000 clones, around three quarters seen once. The source material was peripheral blood. The TCR originated in a man aged 65 to 79 with acute or convalescent COVID-19. The V gene is TRBV11-2, the J gene TRBJ2-1; 13 bases line up with TRBD2. The CDR3 region has the DNA TGTGCCAGCAGACTACTAGCGGGAGGGAATGAGCAGTTCTTC. Amino acids: CASRLLAGGNEQFF.